These 9 T cell receptor beta chains were all obtained from the same sample, sequenced in a study of T cells in Graves' hyperthyroidism and ophthalmopathy. Researchers took RNA transcripts and amplified the TCR beta CDR3 regions from them. The HTBI primer set served for first-round RT-PCR of the TCR CDR3. TCRdb re-called the multiplex PCR reads with MiXCR, one entry per CDR3 protein. The sample has 490,000 or so distinct CDR3 sequences; approximately 23% are singletons. The sequencing sample was made of blood. These receptors all stem from a woman in her seventies with Graves' ophthalmopathy.

V gene TRBV10-2 combines with J gene TRBJ1-2, with unresolved D. This CDR3 contains 13 residues. Trimming left V 4 bases short and J 5 bases short, with 11 bases between. Germline V CDR1 and CDR2: WSHSY, SAAADI. The CDR3 protein is CASSGGQLYGYTF. CDR3 DNA sequence: TGCGCCAGCAGTGGAGGGCAGTTATATGGCTACACCTTC.

This clonotype was detected only a few times. V is TRBV9 and J is TRBJ1-2; D possibly corresponds to TRBD1 (6 bases). The V and J ends lost 4 bases and 3 bases respectively, with 10 bases between them. Germline V lookup: CDR1 SGDLS, CDR2 YYNGEE. CDR3 size: 13 residues. The CDR3 sequence is CASSTGQYYGYTF. The CDR3 DNA reads as TGTGCCAGCAGCACAGGACAGTACTATGGCTACACCTTC. Full variable domain (missing parts from reference TRBV9 and TRBJ1-2): DSGVTQTPKHLITATGQRVTLRCSPRSGDLSVYWYQQSLDQGLQFLIQYYNGEERAKGNILERFSAQQFPDLHSELNLSSLELGDSALYFCASSTGQYYGYTFGSGTRLTVV.

This clonotype was counted many times. The chain joins TRBV6-5 to TRBJ1-6; 8 bases are a match to TRBD1. V was clipped by 2 bases and J by 8 bases; unmatched bases: 8. The CDR3 runs to 16 residues. Germline-derived CDR1 and CDR2 are MNHEY and SVGAGI. For the CDR3, the DNA is TGTGCCAGCAGTTACCCCCTAGGACAGGGCCATTCACCCCTCCACTTT. Its translation: CASSYPLGQGHSPLHF.

The chain uses TRBV19 and TRBJ2-6; TRBD2 is a possible D gene (5 bases). Germline loops: CDR1 LNHDA, CDR2 SQIVND (reference sequence). This CDR3 spans 14 amino acids. Between the trimmed V and J ends, which lost 3 bases and 2 bases, there was a span of 5 bases. In nucleotides, the CDR3 is TGTGCCAGTAGTATGGAGGCTGGGGCCAACGTCCTGACTTTC. Its translation: CASSMEAGANVLTF.

DNA of the CDR3: TGTGCCAGTAGTGACGTTGTCGACGAGCAGTACTTC. This sequence encodes CASSDVVDEQYF. The J gene is TRBJ2-7, the V gene TRBV19; D not resolved. Germline V gene data show CDR1 as LNHDA and CDR2 as SQIVND (reference sequence). The ends were cut back, 5 bases at V and 5 bases at J, with 10 bases in the middle. The CDR3 spans 12 residues.

Details on this clonotype: Given a much more abundant clone one base away, this may be a read error. The genes are TRBV12-3 or TRBV12-4 and TRBJ2-7, with 7 positions matching TRBD2. CDR3 length: 16 amino acids. CDR3 protein: CANSLGRTRVGEEQYF. CDR3 DNA: TGTGCCAACAGTTTAGGTAGGACTAGAGTCGGAGAAGAGCAGTACTTC.

The CDR3 region is CASSVDPQGGMNTEAFF. CDR3 nucleotides: TGTGCCAGCAGCGTAGACCCACAGGGTGGCATGAACACTGAAGCTTTCTTT. The chain joins TRBV9 to TRBJ1-1, with D maybe TRBD1 (6 bases). CDR1 is SGDLS, CDR2 YYNGEE, per germline. Trimming pared 0 bases from V and 0 bases from J, leaving 15 bases between. The CDR3 extends over 17 amino acids.

This clonotype was counted a few times. The rearrangement links TRBV28 to TRBJ2-7, with 8 bases matching TRBD1. The CDR3 is 15 residues long. With 3 bases clipped from V and 1 base from J, the junction kept 5 bases outside the gene matches. Germline CDR1 is MDHEN and CDR2 is SYDVKM. The CDR3 DNA follows: TGTGCCAGCAGTTTCCCCGACAGGGGTTCCTACGAGCAGTACTTC. Amino acid sequence: CASSFPDRGSYEQYF. The variable domain in full, with the rest retrieved from reference TRBV28 and TRBJ2-7, is DVKVTQSSRYLVKRTGEKVFLECVQDMDHENMFWYRQDPGLGLRLIYFSYDVKMKEKGDIPEGYSVSREKKERFSLILESASTNQTSMYLCASSFPDRGSYEQYFGPGTRLTVT.

The gene calls are TRBV7-3 and TRBJ2-3, with 8 bases lining up with TRBD2. Germline V gives CDR1 SGHTA, CDR2 FQGTGA. CDR3 length: 15 residues. The V and J ends lost 1 base and 4 bases, in that order; junction bases with no gene match: 4. The CDR3 region has the DNA TGTGCCAGCAGCTTAATAGCGGGACGGGCAGATACGCAGTATTTT. Amino acids: CASSLIAGRADTQYF.